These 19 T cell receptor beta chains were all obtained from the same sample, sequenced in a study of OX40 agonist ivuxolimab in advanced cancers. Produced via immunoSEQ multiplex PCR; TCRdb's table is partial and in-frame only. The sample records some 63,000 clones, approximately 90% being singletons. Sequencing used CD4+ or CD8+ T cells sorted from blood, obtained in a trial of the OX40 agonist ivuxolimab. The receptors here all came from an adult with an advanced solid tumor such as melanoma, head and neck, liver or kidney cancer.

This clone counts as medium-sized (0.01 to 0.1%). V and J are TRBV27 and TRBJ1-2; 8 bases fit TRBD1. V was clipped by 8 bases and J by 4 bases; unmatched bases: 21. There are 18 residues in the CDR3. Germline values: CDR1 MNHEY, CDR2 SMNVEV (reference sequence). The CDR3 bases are TGTGCCAGCGCAACCCAACAAACACTGTACAGGGGGGTCTATGGCTACACCTTC. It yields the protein CASATQQTLYRGVYGYTF.

The CDR3 region is CASSLVVSTDNEQFF. CDR3 DNA sequence: TGTGCCAGCAGCTTAGTTGTAAGTACCGACAATGAGCAGTTCTTC. The rearrangement uses TRBV11-2 and TRBJ2-1; D remains ambiguous. Deletions cut 1 base from V and 5 bases from J, with 12 bases between. CDR1 SGHAT and CDR2 FQNNGV come from the germline V gene. The CDR3 runs to 15 residues.

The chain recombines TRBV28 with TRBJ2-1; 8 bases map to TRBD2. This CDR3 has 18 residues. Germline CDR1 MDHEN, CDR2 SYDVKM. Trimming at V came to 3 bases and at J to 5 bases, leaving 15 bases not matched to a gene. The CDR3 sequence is CASSFPLPQAGADNEQFF. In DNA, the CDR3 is TGTGCCAGCAGTTTCCCCCTACCCCAAGCGGGAGCAGACAATGAGCAGTTCTTC.

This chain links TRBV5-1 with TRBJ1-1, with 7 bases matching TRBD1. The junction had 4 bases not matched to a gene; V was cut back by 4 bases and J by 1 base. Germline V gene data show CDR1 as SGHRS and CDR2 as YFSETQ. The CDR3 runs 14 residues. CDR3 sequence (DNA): TGCGCCAGCAGCACGGGACAGTCGAACACTGAAGCTTTCTTT. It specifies CASSTGQSNTEAFF. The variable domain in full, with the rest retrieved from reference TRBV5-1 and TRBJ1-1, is KAGVTQTPRYLIKTRGQQVTLSCSPISGHRSVSWYQQTPGQGLQFLFEYFSETQRNKGNFPGRFSGRQFSNSRSEMNVSTLELGDSALYLCASSTGQSNTEAFFGQGTRLTVV.

Written as DNA, the CDR3 is TGCAGCGTTGATCCATGGGACAGGGGGCTAGATGAGCAGTTCTTC. This gives the protein CSVDPWDRGLDEQFF. This chain joins TRBV29-1 and TRBJ2-1, with TRBD1 matching 12 bases. Germline trimming cut 3 bases from V and 8 bases from J; bases unmatched to any gene: 8. The germline V gene encodes CDR1 SQVTM and CDR2 ANQGSEA. The CDR3 sequence is 15 residues long.

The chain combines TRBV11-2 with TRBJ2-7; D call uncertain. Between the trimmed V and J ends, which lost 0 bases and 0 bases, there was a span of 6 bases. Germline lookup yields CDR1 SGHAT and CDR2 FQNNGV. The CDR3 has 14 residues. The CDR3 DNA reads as TGTGCCAGCAGCTTAGAAGGTAGCTCCTACGAGCAGTACTTC. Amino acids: CASSLEGSSYEQYF.

The CDR3 DNA follows: TGTGCCATCAGTGGGGTCCTGGGGGATGGCTACACCTTC. It translates to CAISGVLGDGYTF. This sequence joins TRBV10-3 and TRBJ1-2, with D perhaps matching TRBD1 (5 bases). CDR1 and CDR2 (germline): ENHRY, SYGVKD. The CDR3 length is 13 residues. V dropped 4 bases and J dropped 6 bases, with 12 bases sitting between them.

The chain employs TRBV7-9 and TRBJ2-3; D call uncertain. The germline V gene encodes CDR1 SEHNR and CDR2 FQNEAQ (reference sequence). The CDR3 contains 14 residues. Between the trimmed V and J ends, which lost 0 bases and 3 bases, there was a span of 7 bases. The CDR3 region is CASSLALGTDTQYF. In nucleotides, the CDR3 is TGTGCCAGCAGCTTAGCCCTTGGGACAGATACGCAGTATTTT.

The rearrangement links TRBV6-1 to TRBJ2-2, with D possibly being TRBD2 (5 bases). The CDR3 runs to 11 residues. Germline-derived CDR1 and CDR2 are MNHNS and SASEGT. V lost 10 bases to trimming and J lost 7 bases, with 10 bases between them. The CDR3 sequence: CATLAGGELFF. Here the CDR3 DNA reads TGTGCCACCCTAGCCGGCGGGGAGCTGTTTTTT.

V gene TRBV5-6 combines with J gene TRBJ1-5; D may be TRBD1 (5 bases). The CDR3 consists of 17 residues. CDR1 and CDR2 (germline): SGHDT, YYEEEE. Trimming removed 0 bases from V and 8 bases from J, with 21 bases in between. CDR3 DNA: TGTGCCAGCAGCTTGGTGGGGACTGGGTTCGGAAGGAAGCCCCAGCATTTT. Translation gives CASSLVGTGFGRKPQHF.

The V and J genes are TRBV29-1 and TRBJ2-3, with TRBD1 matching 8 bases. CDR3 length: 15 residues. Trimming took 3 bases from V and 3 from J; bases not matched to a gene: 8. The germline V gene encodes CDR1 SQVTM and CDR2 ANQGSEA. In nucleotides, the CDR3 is TGCAGCGTTGAGACAGGGGACATTTGGACAGATACGCAGTATTTT. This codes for CSVETGDIWTDTQYF.

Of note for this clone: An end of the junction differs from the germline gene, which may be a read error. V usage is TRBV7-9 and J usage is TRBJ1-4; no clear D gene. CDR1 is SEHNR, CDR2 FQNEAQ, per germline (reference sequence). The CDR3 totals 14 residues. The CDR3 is CASSLGMANEKLFF. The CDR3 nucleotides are TGTGCCAGCAGTTTAGGGATGGCTAATGAAAAACTGTTTTTT.

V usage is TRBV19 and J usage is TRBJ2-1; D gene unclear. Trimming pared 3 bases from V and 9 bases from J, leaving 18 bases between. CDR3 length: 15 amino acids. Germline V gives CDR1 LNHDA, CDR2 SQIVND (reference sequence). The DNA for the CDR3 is TGTGCCAGTAGTATTGGGCACAGTACCCCCCTTGAGCAGTTCTTC. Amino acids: CASSIGHSTPLEQFF.

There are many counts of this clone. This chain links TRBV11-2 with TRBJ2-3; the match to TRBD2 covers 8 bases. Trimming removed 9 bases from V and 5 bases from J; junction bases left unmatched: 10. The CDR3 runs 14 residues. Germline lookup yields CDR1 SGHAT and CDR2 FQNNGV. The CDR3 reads CASARGLGLDTQYF. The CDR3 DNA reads TGTGCCAGTGCAAGGGGACTAGGATTAGATACGCAGTATTTT.

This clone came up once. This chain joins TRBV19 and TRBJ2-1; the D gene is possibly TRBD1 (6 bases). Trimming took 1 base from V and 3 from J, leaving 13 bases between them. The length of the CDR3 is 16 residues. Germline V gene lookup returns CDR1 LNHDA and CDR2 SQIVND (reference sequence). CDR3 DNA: TGTGCCAGTAGTATAGGGGGGCGGGCCTTCTACAATGAGCAGTTCTTC. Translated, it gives CASSIGGRAFYNEQFF.

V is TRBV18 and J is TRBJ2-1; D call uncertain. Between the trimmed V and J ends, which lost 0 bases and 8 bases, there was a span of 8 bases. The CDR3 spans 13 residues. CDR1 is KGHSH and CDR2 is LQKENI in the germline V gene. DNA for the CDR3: TGTGCCAGCTCACCACCAATCGGCGATGAGCAGTTCTTC. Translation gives CASSPPIGDEQFF.

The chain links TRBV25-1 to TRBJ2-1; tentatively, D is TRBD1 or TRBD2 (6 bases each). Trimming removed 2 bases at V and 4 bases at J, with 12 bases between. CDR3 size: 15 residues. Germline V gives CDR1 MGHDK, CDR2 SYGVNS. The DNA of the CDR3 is TGTGCCAGCAGTGAACCAGGGGACTCTTACAATGAGCAGTTCTTC. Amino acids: CASSEPGDSYNEQFF.

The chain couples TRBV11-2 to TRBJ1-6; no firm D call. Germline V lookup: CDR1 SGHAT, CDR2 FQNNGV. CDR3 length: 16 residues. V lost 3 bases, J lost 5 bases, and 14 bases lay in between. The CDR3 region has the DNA TGTGCCAGCAGCTTTTCCCCACGACCAAATAATTCACCCCTCCACTTT. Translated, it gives CASSFSPRPNNSPLHF.

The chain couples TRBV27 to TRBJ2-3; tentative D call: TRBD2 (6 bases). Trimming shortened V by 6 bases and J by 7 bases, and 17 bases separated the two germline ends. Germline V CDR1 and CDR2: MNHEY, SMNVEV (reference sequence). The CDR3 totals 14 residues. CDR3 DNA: TGTGCCAGCAGAAGACTAGGATCCGATTATACGCAGTATTTT. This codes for CASRRLGSDYTQYF.